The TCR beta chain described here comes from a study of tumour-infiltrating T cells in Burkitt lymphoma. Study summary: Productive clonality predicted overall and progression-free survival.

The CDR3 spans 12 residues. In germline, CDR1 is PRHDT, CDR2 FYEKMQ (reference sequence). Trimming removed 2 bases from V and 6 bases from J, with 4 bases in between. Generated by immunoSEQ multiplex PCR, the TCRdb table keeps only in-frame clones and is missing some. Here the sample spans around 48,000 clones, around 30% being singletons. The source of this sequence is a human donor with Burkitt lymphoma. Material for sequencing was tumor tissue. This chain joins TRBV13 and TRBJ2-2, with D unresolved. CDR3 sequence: CASSLYPGELFF. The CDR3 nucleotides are TGTGCCAGCAGCTTATACCCCGGGGAGCTGTTTTTT.